The next 20 T cell receptor beta chains were all read from a single sample in a study of blood T cell repertoires in COVID-19. The assay was immunoSEQ multiplex PCR, and TCRdb's table has in-frame clones only and misses some. The sample includes 250,000 to 300,000 clones, 89% of them seen just once. The sample consisted of PBMCs or T cells enriched from blood (not recorded which). All receptors derive from an older woman who had recovered from COVID-19.

The rearrangement links TRBV29-1 to TRBJ1-5; 9 bases align to TRBD1. Trimming cost V 5 bases and J 4 bases; bases outside gene matches: 6. Germline V CDR1 and CDR2: SQVTM, ANQGSEA. The CDR3 length is 14 residues. CDR3 DNA: TGCAGCGTTACGGGACAGGGTGTGAATCAGCCCCAGCATTTT. The encoded protein is CSVTGQGVNQPQHF. Complete variable domain (other parts from reference TRBV29-1 and TRBJ1-5): SAVISQKPSRDICQRGTSLTIQCQVDSQVTMMFWYRQQPGQSLTLIATANQGSEATYESGFVIDKFPISRPNLTFSTLTVSNMSPEDSSIYLCSVTGQGVNQPQHFGDGTRLSIL.

This chain joins TRBV3-1 (or the pseudogene TRBV3-2) and TRBJ2-1; the D is unclear. Germline assignment: CDR1 LGHDT and CDR2 YNNKEL (reference sequence). CDR3 length equals 13 residues. Trimming took off 1 base at V and 9 bases at J, with 10 bases between the two ends. The CDR3 here is CASSQVVSLEQFF. The CDR3 bases are TGTGCCAGCAGCCAAGTAGTGTCTCTTGAGCAGTTCTTC.

The chain uses TRBV3-1 (or the pseudogene TRBV3-2) and TRBJ1-6, with D perhaps TRBD1 (6 bases). Germline loops: CDR1 LGHDT, CDR2 YNNKEL (reference sequence). CDR3 length equals 15 residues. The V and J ends lost 0 bases and 13 bases respectively, with 16 bases between them. The CDR3 DNA reads as TGTGCCAGCAGCCAAGATCCAGGGGCAGGATTCCCCCTCCACTTT. This sequence encodes CASSQDPGAGFPLHF.

J is TRBJ2-1 and V is TRBV27; D is unclear. There are 13 residues in the CDR3. Germline assignment: CDR1 MNHEY and CDR2 SMNVEV (reference sequence). Trimming stripped 5 bases from V and 5 bases from J, with 10 bases between. The CDR3 protein is CASSPKRDNEQFF. CDR3 DNA sequence: TGTGCCAGCAGTCCTAAACGGGACAATGAGCAGTTCTTC.

The chain carries TRBV2 and TRBJ1-1, with D tentatively TRBD1 (5 bases). V lost 6 bases to trimming and J lost 6 bases, with 17 bases between them. CDR1 SNHLY and CDR2 FYNNEI come from the germline V gene. The CDR3 loop spans 14 amino acids. CDR3 sequence: CASRPRGSRAEAFF. In DNA form, the CDR3 reads TGTGCCAGCAGGCCGCGGGGGAGTAGGGCTGAAGCTTTCTTT.

A single count supports this clone. The chain uses TRBV2 and TRBJ2-2; D might be TRBD2 (5 bases). Deletions cut 6 bases from V and 2 bases from J, with 10 bases between. There are 14 residues in the CDR3. Germline lookup yields CDR1 SNHLY and CDR2 FYNNEI. The CDR3 reads CASRRVRNTGELFF. DNA of the CDR3: TGTGCCAGCAGGAGGGTACGCAACACCGGGGAGCTGTTTTTT.

This chain links TRBV7-2 with TRBJ2-1, with a possible D match to TRBD2 (6 bases). Germline V gene data show CDR1 as SGHTA and CDR2 as FQGNSA. The V and J ends lost 3 bases and 1 base respectively, with 10 bases between them. CDR3 length: 15 amino acids. CDR3 residues: CASSFLGGSYNEQFF. DNA for the CDR3: TGTGCCAGCAGCTTTCTCGGGGGATCCTACAATGAGCAGTTCTTC. Complete variable domain (other parts from reference TRBV7-2 and TRBJ2-1): GAGVSQSPSNKVTEKGKDVELRCDPISGHTALYWYRQSLGQGLEFLIYFQGNSAPDKSGLPSDRFSAERTGGSVSTLTIQRTQQEDSAVYLCASSFLGGSYNEQFFGPGTRLTVL.

The V and J genes are TRBV28 and TRBJ2-7; tentatively, D is TRBD1 (5 bases). This CDR3 spans 14 amino acids. CDR1 is MDHEN and CDR2 is SYDVKM in the germline V gene. Trimming stripped 7 bases from V and 3 bases from J, with 16 bases between. CDR3 sequence: CASTRATSHYEQYF. The CDR3 nucleotides read TGTGCCAGCACCAGGGCCACCAGCCACTACGAGCAGTACTTC. The full variable domain, in which reference TRBV28 and TRBJ2-7 provide the parts outside the CDR3, is DVKVTQSSRYLVKRTGEKVFLECVQDMDHENMFWYRQDPGLGLRLIYFSYDVKMKEKGDIPEGYSVSREKKERFSLILESASTNQTSMYLCASTRATSHYEQYFGPGTRLTVT.

This clone appeared a single time. The same CDR3 arises from other DNA sequences in this sample as well. This chain links TRBV3-1 (or the pseudogene TRBV3-2) with TRBJ2-1, with D maybe TRBD1 (5 bases). Germline V gene data show CDR1 as LGHDT and CDR2 as YNNKEL (reference sequence). Trimming pared 2 bases from V and 0 bases from J, leaving 8 bases between. The CDR3 spans 15 residues. The CDR3 region is CASSQTGGSYNEQFF. CDR3 in DNA: TGTGCCAGCAGCCAAACAGGCGGCTCCTACAATGAGCAGTTCTTC.

The chain uses TRBV5-1 and TRBJ2-7; TRBD1 is a possible D gene (6 bases). The CDR3 loop spans 14 amino acids. V lost 0 bases and J 2 bases, leaving 9 bases between the germline ends. Germline CDR1 is SGHRS and CDR2 is YFSETQ. CDR3 DNA sequence: TGCGCCAGCAGCTTGGCAGGGGCGCCCTACGAGCAGTACTTC. Translating it yields CASSLAGAPYEQYF. Combining the CDR3 with reference TRBV5-1 and TRBJ2-7 gives the whole variable domain KAGVTQTPRYLIKTRGQQVTLSCSPISGHRSVSWYQQTPGQGLQFLFEYFSETQRNKGNFPGRFSGRQFSNSRSEMNVSTLELGDSALYLCASSLAGAPYEQYFGPGTRLTVT.

This chain links TRBV6-4 with TRBJ1-1; TRBD1 matches 7 bases. The V segment lost 6 bases and the J segment 4 bases; nucleotides outside the gene matches: 5. There are 13 residues in the CDR3. In germline, CDR1 is MRHNA, CDR2 SNTAGT. The CDR3 DNA is TGTGCCAGCAGCAGGGGGTTAGGCACTGAAGCTTTCTTT. This translates into CASSRGLGTEAFF.

The rearrangement links TRBV19 to TRBJ1-3; D is undetermined. Per germline, CDR1 LNHDA and CDR2 SQIVND (reference sequence). The CDR3 has 14 residues. Deletions cut 5 bases from V and 0 bases from J, with 8 bases between. CDR3 in DNA: TGTGCCAGTAGTCTAACTTCCTCTGGAAACACCATATATTTT. It codes for CASSLTSSGNTIYF.

CDR3: CASSSGQGETQYF. The CDR3 nucleotides are TGTGCCAGCAGCTCGGGACAGGGAGAGACCCAGTACTTC. V is TRBV7-3 and J is TRBJ2-5, with 9 bases identical to TRBD1. The V gene end was trimmed by 4 bases and the J gene end by 4 bases; junction bases not matched to a gene: 1. Germline V CDR1 and CDR2: SGHTA, FQGTGA. The CDR3 totals 13 residues.

The chain carries TRBV4-2 and TRBJ1-2, with a possible D match to TRBD1 (6 bases). Germline CDR1 is LGHNA and CDR2 is YNFKEQ. Trimming cost V 0 bases and J 2 bases, with 7 bases left between them. This CDR3 is built from 14 residues. In nucleotides, the CDR3 is TGTGCCAGCAGCCAAGATAGGGGGAACTATGGCTACACCTTC. It codes for CASSQDRGNYGYTF.

This sequence joins TRBV4-2 and TRBJ2-7; 7 nucleotides agree with TRBD1. V lost 5 bases to trimming and J lost 4 bases; unmatched junction nucleotides: 11. This CDR3 region has 15 residues. CDR1 is LGHNA and CDR2 is YNFKEQ in the germline V gene. CDR3 sequence reads: CASSAYGDSTYEQYF. CDR3 sequence (DNA): TGTGCCAGCAGCGCTTACGGGGACAGCACGTACGAGCAGTACTTC.

V and J are TRBV20-1 and TRBJ2-3, with D unresolved. Germline lookup yields CDR1 DFQATT and CDR2 SNEGSKA (reference sequence). The CDR3 length is 11 residues. V gave up 6 bases and J gave up 0 bases, with 4 bases separating them. The CDR3 here is CSARSTDTQYF. The CDR3 DNA reads TGCAGTGCGAGGAGCACAGATACGCAGTATTTT.

This chain connects TRBV7-9 to TRBJ1-4; D is perhaps TRBD1 (5 bases). Germline-derived CDR1 and CDR2 are SEHNR and FQNEAQ (reference sequence). The V end lost 2 bases, the J end lost 10 bases, and 14 bases lay between the germline ends. This CDR3 has 14 residues. The DNA for the CDR3 is TGTGCCAGCAGCTTAAATAGGGGTAGCGGAAAACTGTTTTTT. It encodes CASSLNRGSGKLFF.

V and J are TRBV2 and TRBJ2-7; D might be TRBD2 (5 bases). The CDR3 sequence is 12 residues long. Germline V gene data show CDR1 as SNHLY and CDR2 as FYNNEI. With 6 bases removed from V and 3 bases from J, the gap between germline ends came to 9 bases. CDR3 in amino acids: CASRRVFYEQYF. DNA for the CDR3: TGTGCCAGCAGGCGGGTGTTCTACGAGCAGTACTTC.

The chain couples TRBV4-1 to TRBJ1-2; the D gene is possibly TRBD1 (6 bases). This CDR3 is 16 amino acids long. Trimming left V 4 bases short and J 5 bases short, with 20 bases between. Per the germline V gene, CDR1 is MGHRA and CDR2 is YSYEKL. The CDR3 DNA is TGCGCCAGCAGCCGTAACAGGGCCCCAGAGAGGTATGGCTACACCTTC. Residues: CASSRNRAPERYGYTF.

The chain has TRBV27 and TRBJ2-7, with D possibly matching TRBD2 (5 bases). The CDR3 is 13 residues long. Germline V lookup: CDR1 MNHEY, CDR2 SMNVEV (reference sequence). V lost 2 bases and J 1 base, leaving 6 bases between the germline ends. CDR3 bases: TGTGCCAGCAGTTTAGGGGAGTCCTACGAGCAGTACTTC. Translated, it gives CASSLGESYEQYF.